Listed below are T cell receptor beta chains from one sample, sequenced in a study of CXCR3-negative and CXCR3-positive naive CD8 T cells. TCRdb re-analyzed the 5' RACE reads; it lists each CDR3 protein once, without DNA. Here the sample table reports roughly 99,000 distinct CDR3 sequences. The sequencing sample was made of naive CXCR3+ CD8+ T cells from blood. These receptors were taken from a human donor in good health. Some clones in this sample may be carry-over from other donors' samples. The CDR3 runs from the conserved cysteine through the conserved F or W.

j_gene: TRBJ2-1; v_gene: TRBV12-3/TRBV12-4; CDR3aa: CASSSQDRGTDEQFF
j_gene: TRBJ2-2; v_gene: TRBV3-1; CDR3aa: CASSPLDGSGELFF
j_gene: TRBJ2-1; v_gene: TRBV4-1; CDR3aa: CASSQDFAGISYNEQFF
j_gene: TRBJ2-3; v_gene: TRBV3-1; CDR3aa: CASSQTSGHTDTQYF
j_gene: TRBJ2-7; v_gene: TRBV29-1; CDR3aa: CSVEDSAGSSSYEQYF
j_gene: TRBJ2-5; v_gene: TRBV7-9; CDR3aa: CASSSGGFETQYF
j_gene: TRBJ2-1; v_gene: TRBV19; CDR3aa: CASRPGLFNEQFF
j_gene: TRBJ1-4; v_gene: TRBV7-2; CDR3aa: CASTDWPGGEKLFF
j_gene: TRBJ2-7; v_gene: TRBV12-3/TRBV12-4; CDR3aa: CASTSPDNAYEQYF
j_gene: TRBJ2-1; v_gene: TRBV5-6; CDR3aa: CASSLRSGAFVQYEQFF
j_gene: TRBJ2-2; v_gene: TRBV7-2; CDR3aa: CASSLRLWGPEELFF
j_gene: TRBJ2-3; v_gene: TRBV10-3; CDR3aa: CAISERTARDTQYF
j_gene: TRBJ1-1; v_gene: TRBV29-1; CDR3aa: CSVEGGQGGNTEAFF
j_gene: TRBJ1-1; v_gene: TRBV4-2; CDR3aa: CASSPWGMNTEAFF
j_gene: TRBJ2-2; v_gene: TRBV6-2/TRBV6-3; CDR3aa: CASTVHPSTGELFF
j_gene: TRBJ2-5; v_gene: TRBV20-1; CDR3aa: CSARDDPSGAQETQYF
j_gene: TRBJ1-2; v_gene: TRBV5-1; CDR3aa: CASSLSTDRANYGYTF
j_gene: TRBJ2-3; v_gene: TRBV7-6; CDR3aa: CASSLEGDRLAGDTDTQYF
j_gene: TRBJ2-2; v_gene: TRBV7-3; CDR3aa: CASSPTYTRGANTGELFF
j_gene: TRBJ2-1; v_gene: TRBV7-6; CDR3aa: CASSLALVDPYNEQFF
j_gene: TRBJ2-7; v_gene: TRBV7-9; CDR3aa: CASSLDPGLAGAPAYEQYF
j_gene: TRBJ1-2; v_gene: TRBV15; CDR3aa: CATSREGTHYGYTF
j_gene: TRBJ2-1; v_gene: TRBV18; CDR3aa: CASSPGLAGAPYNEQFF
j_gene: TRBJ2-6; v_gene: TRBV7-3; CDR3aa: CASSPWTGDNWFGANVLTF
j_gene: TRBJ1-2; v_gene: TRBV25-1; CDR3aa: CASSVRANYGYTF
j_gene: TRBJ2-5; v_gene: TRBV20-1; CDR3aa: CSARDTGQRGETQYF
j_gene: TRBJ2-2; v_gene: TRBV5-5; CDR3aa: CASSFGGLSGELFF
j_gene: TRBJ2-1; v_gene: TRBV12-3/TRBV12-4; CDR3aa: CASSSGQIYNEQFF
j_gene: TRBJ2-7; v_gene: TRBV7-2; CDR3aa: CASSPWDISYEQYF
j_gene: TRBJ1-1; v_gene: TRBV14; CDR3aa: CASSRTLGSPRAFF
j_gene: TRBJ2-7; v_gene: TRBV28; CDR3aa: CASTTWPQGVSSYEQYF
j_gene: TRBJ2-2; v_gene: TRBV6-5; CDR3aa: CASSYDRFANTGELFF
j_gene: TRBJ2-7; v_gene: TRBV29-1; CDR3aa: CSVATGAYEQYF
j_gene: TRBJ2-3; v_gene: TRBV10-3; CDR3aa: CADQEALESTDTQYF
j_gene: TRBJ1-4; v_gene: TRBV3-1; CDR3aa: CASSQVTSGEKLFF
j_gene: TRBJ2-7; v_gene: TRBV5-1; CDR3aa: CASSFLSDEQYF
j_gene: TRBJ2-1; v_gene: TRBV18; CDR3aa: CASSNQGLFEQFF